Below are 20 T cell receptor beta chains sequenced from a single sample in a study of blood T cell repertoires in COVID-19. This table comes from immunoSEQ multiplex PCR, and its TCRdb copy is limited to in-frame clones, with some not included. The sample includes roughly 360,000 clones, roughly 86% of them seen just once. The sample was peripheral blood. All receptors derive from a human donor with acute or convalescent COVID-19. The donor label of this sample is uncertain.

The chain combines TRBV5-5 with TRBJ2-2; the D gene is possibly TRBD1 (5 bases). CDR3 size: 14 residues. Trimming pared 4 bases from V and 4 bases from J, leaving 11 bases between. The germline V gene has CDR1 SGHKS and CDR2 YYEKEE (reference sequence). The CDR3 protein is CASSRGLFTGELFF. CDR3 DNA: TGTGCCAGCAGCAGGGGCTTATTCACCGGGGAGCTGTTTTTT.

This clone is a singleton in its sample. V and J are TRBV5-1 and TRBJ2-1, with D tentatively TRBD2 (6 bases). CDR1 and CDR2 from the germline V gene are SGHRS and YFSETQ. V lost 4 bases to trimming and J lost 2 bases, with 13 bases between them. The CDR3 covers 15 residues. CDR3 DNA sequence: TGCGCCAGCAGCCCTCCTGGCGGGGCCTACAATGAGCAGTTCTTC. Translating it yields CASSPPGGAYNEQFF.

CDR3 region: CASSVAAGGLGDEQFF. CDR3 nucleotide sequence: TGTGCCAGCAGCGTAGCAGCGGGAGGGCTCGGGGATGAGCAGTTCTTC. This chain joins TRBV9 and TRBJ2-1; 10 bases line up with TRBD2. The V segment lost 0 bases and the J segment 8 bases; nucleotides outside the gene matches: 8. Looked up from germline, CDR1 is SGDLS and CDR2 is YYNGEE. The CDR3 totals 16 residues.

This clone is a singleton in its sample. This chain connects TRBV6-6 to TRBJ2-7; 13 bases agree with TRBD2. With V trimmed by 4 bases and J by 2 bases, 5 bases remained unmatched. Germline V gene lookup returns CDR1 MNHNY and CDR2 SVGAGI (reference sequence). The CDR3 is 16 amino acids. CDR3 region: CASSSSLAGGTYEQYF. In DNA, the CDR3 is TGTGCCAGCAGTTCCTCACTAGCGGGGGGGACCTACGAGCAGTACTTC.

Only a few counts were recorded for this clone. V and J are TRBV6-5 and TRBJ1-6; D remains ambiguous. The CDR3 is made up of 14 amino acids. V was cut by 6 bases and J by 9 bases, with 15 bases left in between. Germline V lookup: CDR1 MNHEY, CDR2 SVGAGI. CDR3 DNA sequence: TGTGCCAGCAGGGTGGAGGGTGATAGTTCACCCCTCCACTTT. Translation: CASRVEGDSSPLHF.

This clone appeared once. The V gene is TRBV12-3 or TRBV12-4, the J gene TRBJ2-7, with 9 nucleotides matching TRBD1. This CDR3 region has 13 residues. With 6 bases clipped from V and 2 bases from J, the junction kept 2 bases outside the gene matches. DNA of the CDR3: TGTGCCAGCAGCAGGACAGGGGCCTACGAGCAGTACTTC. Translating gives CASSRTGAYEQYF.

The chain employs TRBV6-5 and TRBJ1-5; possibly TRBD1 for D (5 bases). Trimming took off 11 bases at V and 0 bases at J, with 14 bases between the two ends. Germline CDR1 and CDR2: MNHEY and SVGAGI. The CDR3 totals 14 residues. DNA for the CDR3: TGTGCCGGCCTTTACAGGCATAGCAATCAGCCCCAGCATTTT. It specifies CAGLYRHSNQPQHF.

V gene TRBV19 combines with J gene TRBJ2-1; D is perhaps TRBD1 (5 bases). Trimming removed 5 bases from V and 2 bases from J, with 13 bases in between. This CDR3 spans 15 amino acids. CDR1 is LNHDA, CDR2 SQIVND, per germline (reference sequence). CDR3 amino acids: CASSSQGGPYNEQFF. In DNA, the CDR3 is TGTGCCAGTAGTTCCCAGGGTGGGCCCTACAATGAGCAGTTCTTC. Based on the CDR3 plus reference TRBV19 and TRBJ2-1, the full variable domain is DGGITQSPKYLFRKEGQNVTLSCEQNLNHDAMYWYRQDPGQGLRLIYYSQIVNDFQKGDIAEGYSVSREKKESFPLTVTSAQKNPTAFYLCASSSQGGPYNEQFFGPGTRLTVL.

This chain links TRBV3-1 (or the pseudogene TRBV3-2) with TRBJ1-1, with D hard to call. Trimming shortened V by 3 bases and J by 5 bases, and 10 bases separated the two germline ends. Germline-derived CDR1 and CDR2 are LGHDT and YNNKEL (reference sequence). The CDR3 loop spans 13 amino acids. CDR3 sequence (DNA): TGTGCCAGCAGCCACGAAGGGAGGACTGAAGCTTTCTTT. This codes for CASSHEGRTEAFF.

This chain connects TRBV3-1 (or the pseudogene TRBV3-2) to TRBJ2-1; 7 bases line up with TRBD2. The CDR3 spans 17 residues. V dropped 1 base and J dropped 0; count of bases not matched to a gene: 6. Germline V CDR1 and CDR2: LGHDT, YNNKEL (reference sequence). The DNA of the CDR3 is TGTGCCAGCAGCCAAGTAGTAGGACTAGGCTCCTACAATGAGCAGTTCTTC. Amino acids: CASSQVVGLGSYNEQFF.

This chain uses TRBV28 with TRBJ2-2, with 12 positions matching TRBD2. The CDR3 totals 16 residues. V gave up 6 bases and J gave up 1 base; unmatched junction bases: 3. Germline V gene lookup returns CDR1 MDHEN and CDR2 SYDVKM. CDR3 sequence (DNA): TGTGCCAGCAGACTAGCGGGGGGCGGGAACACCGGGGAGCTGTTTTTT. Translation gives CASRLAGGGNTGELFF. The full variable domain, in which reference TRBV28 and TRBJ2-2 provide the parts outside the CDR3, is DVKVTQSSRYLVKRTGEKVFLECVQDMDHENMFWYRQDPGLGLRLIYFSYDVKMKEKGDIPEGYSVSREKKERFSLILESASTNQTSMYLCASRLAGGGNTGELFFGEGSRLTVL.

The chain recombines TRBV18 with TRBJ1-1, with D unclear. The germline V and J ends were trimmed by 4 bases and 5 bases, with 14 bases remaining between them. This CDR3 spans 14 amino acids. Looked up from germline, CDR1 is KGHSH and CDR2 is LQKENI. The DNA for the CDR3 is TGTGCCAGCTCACTTTACGACCGGGAGACTGAAGCTTTCTTT. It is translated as CASSLYDRETEAFF.

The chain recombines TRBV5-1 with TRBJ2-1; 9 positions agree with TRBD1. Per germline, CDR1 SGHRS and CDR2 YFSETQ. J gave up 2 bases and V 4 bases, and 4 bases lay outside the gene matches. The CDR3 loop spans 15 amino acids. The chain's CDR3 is CASSDRQGAYNEQFF. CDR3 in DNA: TGCGCCAGCAGCGATCGACAGGGGGCCTACAATGAGCAGTTCTTC.

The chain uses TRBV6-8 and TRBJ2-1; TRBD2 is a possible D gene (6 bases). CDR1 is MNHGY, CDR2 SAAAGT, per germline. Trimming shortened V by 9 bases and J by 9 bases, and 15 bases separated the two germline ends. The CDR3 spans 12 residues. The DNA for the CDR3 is TGTGCCAGACCTGGGGGGTCAGGTGAGCAGTTCTTC. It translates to CARPGGSGEQFF.

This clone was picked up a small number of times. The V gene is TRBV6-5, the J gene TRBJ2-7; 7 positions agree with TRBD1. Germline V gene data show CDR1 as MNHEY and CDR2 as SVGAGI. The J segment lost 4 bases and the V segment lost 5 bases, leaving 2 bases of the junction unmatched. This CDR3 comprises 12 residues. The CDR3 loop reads CASSQQGYEQYF. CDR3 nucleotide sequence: TGTGCCAGCAGTCAACAGGGGTACGAGCAGTACTTC.

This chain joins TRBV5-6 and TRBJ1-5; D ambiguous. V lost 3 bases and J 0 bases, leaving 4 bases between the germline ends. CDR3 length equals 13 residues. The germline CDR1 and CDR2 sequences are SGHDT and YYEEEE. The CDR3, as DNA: TGTGCCAGCAGCTCCGGTAGCAATCAGCCCCAGCATTTT. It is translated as CASSSGSNQPQHF.

This CDR3 reads CASSGEYRPTYEQYF. The CDR3 bases are TGTGCCAGCAGCGGCGAGTACAGGCCCACCTACGAGCAGTACTTC. V gene TRBV6-5 combines with J gene TRBJ2-7; the D gene is possibly TRBD1 (5 bases). Trimming stripped 6 bases from V and 2 bases from J, with 17 bases between. Germline V gene sequence: CDR1 MNHEY, CDR2 SVGAGI. This CDR3 has 15 amino acids.

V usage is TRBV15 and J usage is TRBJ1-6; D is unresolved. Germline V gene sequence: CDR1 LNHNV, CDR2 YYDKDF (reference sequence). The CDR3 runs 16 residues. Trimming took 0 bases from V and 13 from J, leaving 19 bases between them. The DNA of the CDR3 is TGTGCCACCAGCAGAGATTCCTGGACCGTAGCGTCTCCCCTCCACTTT. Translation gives CATSRDSWTVASPLHF. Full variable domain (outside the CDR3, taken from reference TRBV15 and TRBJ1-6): DAMVIQNPRYQVTQFGKPVTLSCSQTLNHNVMYWYQQKSSQAPKLLFHYYDKDFNNEADTPDNFQSRRPNTSFCFLDIRSPGLGDTAMYLCATSRDSWTVASPLHFGNGTRLTVT.

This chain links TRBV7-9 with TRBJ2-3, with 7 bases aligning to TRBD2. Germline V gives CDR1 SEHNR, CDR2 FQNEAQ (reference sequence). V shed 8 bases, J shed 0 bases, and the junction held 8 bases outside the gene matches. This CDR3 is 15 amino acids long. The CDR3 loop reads CASSRAGMSTDTQYF. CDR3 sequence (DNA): TGTGCCAGCTCGAGAGCGGGGATGAGCACAGATACGCAGTATTTT.

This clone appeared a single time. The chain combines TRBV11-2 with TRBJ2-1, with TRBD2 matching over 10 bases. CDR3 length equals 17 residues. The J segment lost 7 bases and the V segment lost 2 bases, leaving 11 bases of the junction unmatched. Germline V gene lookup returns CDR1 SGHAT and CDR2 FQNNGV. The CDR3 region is CASSLSGLLAGRNEQFF. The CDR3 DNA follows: TGTGCCAGCAGCTTAAGTGGCCTACTAGCGGGGAGGAATGAGCAGTTCTTC.